The 6 T cell receptor beta chains listed next were all sequenced from one sample in a study of T cells in Graves' hyperthyroidism and ophthalmopathy. Regions amplified from RNA transcripts were the TCR beta CDR3 regions. A set of HTBI primers served as the primers for a first-round RT-PCR of the TCR CDR3. A single record per CDR3 protein comes from TCRdb applying MiXCR to the multiplex PCR reads. Of roughly 350,000 distinct CDR3 sequences in the sample, approximately 14% are singletons; the top ten hold about 22%. The sequencing input was blood. The receptors here all came from a woman in her thirties with Graves' hyperthyroidism.

This clonotype came up many times. The rearrangement uses TRBV3-1 and TRBJ2-2; D may be TRBD1 (5 bases). The V gene's germline CDR1 is LGHDT and CDR2 YNNKEL (reference sequence). V shed 0 bases and J shed 9 bases, with 5 bases lying between them. CDR3 length: 12 residues. The CDR3 loop is CASSQEGRELFF. The CDR3 coding sequence is TGTGCCAGCAGCCAAGAGGGGCGGGAGCTGTTTTTT. Based on the CDR3 plus reference TRBV3-1 and TRBJ2-2, the full variable domain is DTAVSQTPKYLVTQMGNDKSIKCEQNLGHDTMYWYKQDSKKFLKIMFSYNNKELIINETVPNRFSPKSPDKAHLNLHINSLELGDSAVYFCASSQEGRELFFGEGSRLTVL.

J is TRBJ2-2 and V is TRBV11-2; 11 nucleotides match TRBD2. The CDR3 runs to 20 residues. V dropped 6 bases and J dropped 1; count of bases not matched to a gene: 16. CDR1 and CDR2 from the germline V gene are SGHAT and FQNNGV. The CDR3 bases are TGTGCCAGCAGACCCCGAATAGCGGGAGGGATGAACGTGAACACCGGGGAGCTGTTTTTT. It codes for CASRPRIAGGMNVNTGELFF.

The table lists this clonotype with many counts. The chain has TRBV6-2 or TRBV6-3 and TRBJ2-3; 10 bases line up with TRBD2. Germline lookup yields CDR1 MNHEY and CDR2 SVGEGT. The V gene end was trimmed by 5 bases and the J gene end by 2 bases; junction bases not matched to a gene: 7. The CDR3 has 16 amino acids. The CDR3: CASSATSGTPTDTQYF. Here the CDR3 DNA reads TGTGCCAGCAGTGCCACTAGCGGGACGCCCACAGATACGCAGTATTTT.

In this sample, this clonotype turned up a few times. The V call is TRBV3-1, the J call TRBJ1-2; unclear D gene. The CDR3 totals 14 residues. Germline V gene sequence: CDR1 LGHDT, CDR2 YNNKEL (reference sequence). The V and J ends lost 0 bases and 4 bases respectively, with 9 bases between them. This chain's CDR3 is CASSQDGRSYGYTF. CDR3 coding DNA: TGTGCCAGCAGCCAAGATGGCAGGTCCTATGGCTACACCTTC.

This clonotype was detected a few times. The chain links TRBV5-6 to TRBJ2-4; D possibly corresponds to TRBD2 (5 bases). Germline CDR1 and CDR2: SGHDT and YYEEEE. The CDR3 extends over 15 amino acids. Trimming removed 0 bases at V and 9 bases at J, with 16 bases between. CDR3 nucleotide sequence: TGTGCCAGCAGCTTGGGAGGGTCCTTCCCCGCCATTCAGTACTTC. Residues: CASSLGGSFPAIQYF.

This clonotype has a count of ten or more. The chain is built from TRBV7-2 and TRBJ2-7; D unresolved. Germline values: CDR1 SGHTA, CDR2 FQGNSA. Trimming shortened V by 5 bases and J by 2 bases, and 16 bases separated the two germline ends. This CDR3 comprises 15 residues. The CDR3 DNA sequence: TGTGCCAGCAGCAACGGAGTGGGCGGACCCTACGAGCAGTACTTC. It yields the protein CASSNGVGGPYEQYF.